This T cell receptor (beta chain) was recovered during a study of T cell responses to AZD1222 COVID-19 vaccine. At the level of the study: Second doses that came at about 4 or about 12 weeks were put together.

Germline lookup yields CDR1 SGHTA and CDR2 FQGNSA. Trimming stripped 1 base from V and 7 bases from J, with 4 bases between. This CDR3 is built from 12 residues. The assay was immunoSEQ multiplex PCR, and TCRdb's table has in-frame clones only and misses some. The sample contains roughly 100,000 clones, 80% to 90% of which appear only once. This receptor was obtained from an adult in good health. The sequences come from peripheral blood, collected on day 0 of AZD1222 vaccination. The V call is TRBV7-2, the J call TRBJ2-2; no definite D call. The CDR3 protein is CASSLDLGELFF. In DNA, the CDR3 is TGTGCCAGCAGCTTAGATCTCGGGGAGCTGTTTTTT.